The 25 T cell receptor beta chains reported below all come from one sample, sequenced in a study of identical twins. Using its own MiXCR run on the 5' RACE reads, TCRdb lists one record per CDR3 protein. The sample holds approximately 700,000 distinct CDR3 sequences, around 5.7% seen once. Material: naive T cells sorted from blood. The receptors were sampled from a young man in good health.

This clonotype was seen many times. The rearrangement joins TRBV20-1 to TRBJ1-5, with 7 bases that match TRBD1. There are 15 residues in the CDR3. Trimming at V came to 6 bases and at J to 6 bases, leaving 14 bases not matched to a gene. CDR1 DFQATT and CDR2 SNEGSKA come from the germline V gene (reference sequence). CDR3 DNA: TGCAGTGCCAAAAGGGGGCCCTCACGGGGTCAGCCCCAGCATTTT. Its protein product is CSAKRGPSRGQPQHF.

This rearrangement joins TRBV7-9 to TRBJ2-1, with TRBD2 identical over 11 bases. J gave up 9 bases and V 2 bases, and 9 bases lay outside the gene matches. CDR1 is SEHNR, CDR2 FQNEAQ, per germline (reference sequence). The CDR3 is made up of 16 amino acids. For the CDR3, the DNA is TGTGCCAGCAGCTTAAAAGCTAGCGGGAGGACGGGTGAGCAGTTCTTC. Protein product: CASSLKASGRTGEQFF.

Concerning this clonotype: A read error may account for a junction end that differs from germline. This chain links TRBV24-1 with TRBJ2-3; 7 nucleotides align to TRBD2. The V gene's germline CDR1 is KGHDR and CDR2 SFDVKD. The CDR3 runs to 16 residues. For the CDR3, the DNA is TGTGCCACCAGTGAGTCGAGCGGGATGGCGGCGGATATGCAGTATTTT. Amino acids: CATSESSGMAADMQYF.

This clonotype was recorded at least ten times. This chain connects TRBV19 to TRBJ1-1; D call uncertain. Trimming took off 3 bases at V and 4 bases at J, with 12 bases between the two ends. The CDR3 spans 14 residues. The germline CDR1 and CDR2 sequences are LNHDA and SQIVND (reference sequence). Written as DNA, the CDR3 is TGTGCCAGTAGTATTTCGGGGATTGCCACTGAAGCTTTCTTT. Translating gives CASSISGIATEAFF. Looking up the rest from reference TRBV19 and TRBJ1-1 gives the full variable domain: DGGITQSPKYLFRKEGQNVTLSCEQNLNHDAMYWYRQDPGQGLRLIYYSQIVNDFQKGDIAEGYSVSREKKESFPLTVTSAQKNPTAFYLCASSISGIATEAFFGQGTRLTVV.

This clonotype was counted between two and nine times. This rearrangement joins TRBV20-1 to TRBJ1-5; TRBD1 aligns across 9 bases. The CDR3 extends over 13 amino acids. Germline CDR1 is DFQATT and CDR2 is SNEGSKA (reference sequence). V dropped 5 bases and J dropped 7; count of bases not matched to a gene: 6. CDR3 sequence (DNA): TGCAGTGCTTATGGACAGGGGACGCAGCCCCAGCATTTT. Protein sequence: CSAYGQGTQPQHF.

This clonotype was seen many times. CDR3 region: CASQGWNTEAFF. The DNA of the CDR3 is TGTGCCAGCCAGGGATGGAACACTGAAGCTTTCTTT. This chain joins TRBV7-3 and TRBJ1-1, with a possible D match to TRBD1 (5 bases). The CDR3 length is 12 residues. The V end lost 8 bases, the J end lost 1 base, and 8 bases lay between the germline ends. Germline V gives CDR1 SGHTA, CDR2 FQGTGA.

A word on this clonotype: At one boundary the junction diverges from the germline segment, which might be a read error. The chain joins TRBV25-1 to TRBJ2-6; no clear D. The CDR3 spans 18 residues. CDR1 is MGHDK, CDR2 SYGVNS, per germline. CDR3 coding DNA: TGTGCCAGCAGTGAATATCCGTCAAAGGGCTCTGGAGCCAACGTCCTAACTTTC. Protein sequence: CASSEYPSKGSGANVLTF. The full variable domain, its missing parts supplied by reference TRBV25-1 and TRBJ2-6, is EADIYQTPRYLVIGTGKKITLECSQTMGHDKMYWYQQDPGMELHLIHYSYGVNSTEKGDLSSESTVSRIRTEHFPLTLESARPSHTSQYLCASSEYPSKGSGANVLTFGAGSRLTVL.

This clonotype was detected ten times or more. The chain's CDR3 is CASSLASGSPYNEQFF. CDR3 nucleotides: TGTGCCAGCAGCTTGGCCAGCGGGAGTCCCTACAATGAGCAGTTCTTC. J is TRBJ2-1 and V is TRBV7-2, with TRBD2 identical over 8 bases. After removal of 3 bases from V and 2 bases from J, the junction contained 6 bases not matched to a gene. Germline CDR1 reads SGHTA; CDR2 reads FQGNSA. The CDR3 sequence is 16 residues long.

Only a few counts were recorded for this clonotype. The chain uses TRBV20-1 and TRBJ2-3, with D unresolved. The CDR3 spans 12 residues. V lost 3 bases and J lost 6, with 10 bases in between. Per the germline V gene, CDR1 is DFQATT and CDR2 is SNEGSKA (reference sequence). CDR3 nucleotide sequence: TGCAGTGCTAGCCAGCTAGTCGATACGCAGTATTTT. Its protein is CSASQLVDTQYF.

This clonotype occurred a few times. V and J are TRBV9 and TRBJ1-1; no clear D. V was clipped by 3 bases and J by 4 bases, with 10 bases between them. The CDR3 extends over 13 amino acids. Germline CDR1 reads SGDLS; CDR2 reads YYNGEE. Here the CDR3 reads CASSAPGSTEAFF. The CDR3 DNA reads TGTGCCAGCAGCGCGCCGGGTTCCACTGAAGCTTTCTTT.

This clonotype was seen many times. This chain links TRBV6-1 with TRBJ2-1; 9 bases agree with TRBD2. The CDR3 length is 14 residues. CDR1 is MNHNS and CDR2 is SASEGT in the germline V gene. The trim removed 8 bases at V and 7 bases at J, leaving 9 bases unmatched. DNA of the CDR3: TGTGCCAGCCGTGGGCGGGAGGGCCTAAATGAGCAGTTCTTC. This gives the protein CASRGREGLNEQFF.

V gene TRBV7-2 combines with J gene TRBJ1-1; D possibly corresponds to TRBD1 (6 bases). Germline-derived CDR1 and CDR2 are SGHTA and FQGNSA. The V end was cut by 5 bases, the J end by 3 bases, with 10 bases between. This CDR3 comprises 13 residues. The CDR3 loop is CASSPQGYTEAFF. In nucleotides, the CDR3 is TGTGCCAGCAGCCCGCAGGGGTACACTGAAGCTTTCTTT.

This clonotype was recorded a few times. The gene calls are TRBV20-1 and TRBJ2-1; D unresolved. The CDR3 runs 11 residues. Trimming stripped 1 base from V and 13 bases from J, with 11 bases between. The germline gives CDR1 DFQATT, CDR2 SNEGSKA (reference sequence). CDR3: CSARVRSRQFF. The CDR3 nucleotides read TGCAGTGCTAGAGTTCGTTCCCGACAGTTCTTC.

This clonotype was recorded many times. V and J are TRBV12-3 or TRBV12-4 and TRBJ1-1; the D gene is possibly TRBD1 (6 bases). There are 16 residues in the CDR3. Deletions cut 7 bases from V and 4 bases from J, with 22 bases between. CDR3 nucleotides: TGTGCCAGCAACAGAACCCCGGGACAACGAGGCACTGAAGCTTTCTTT. Translating it yields CASNRTPGQRGTEAFF.

In its sample, this clonotype was seen many times. The V gene is TRBV5-1, the J gene TRBJ2-1; weak D call: TRBD2 (6 bases). CDR1 is SGHRS and CDR2 is YFSETQ in the germline V gene. The CDR3 loop spans 14 amino acids. V was clipped by 4 bases and J by 8 bases, with 16 bases between them. Written as DNA, the CDR3 is TGCGCCAGCAGCGGCGGGACTTTTCAGGATGAGCAGTTCTTC. This translates into CASSGGTFQDEQFF.

The sample holds many counts of this clonotype. CDR3 sequence reads: CSVAGISGGVLGSNEQFF. CDR3 bases: TGCAGCGTTGCAGGAATTAGCGGAGGGGTTTTAGGGAGCAATGAGCAGTTCTTC. The chain carries TRBV29-1 and TRBJ2-1; D perhaps matches TRBD2 (6 bases). There are 18 residues in the CDR3. Trimming removed 4 bases from V and 6 bases from J, with 28 bases in between. Germline values: CDR1 SQVTM, CDR2 ANQGSEA.

The sample holds many counts of this clonotype. The rearrangement joins TRBV3-1 to TRBJ1-2, with D unresolved. The CDR3 loop spans 14 amino acids. Trimming took 4 bases from V and 0 from J, leaving 9 bases between them. Germline CDR1 is LGHDT and CDR2 is YNNKEL (reference sequence). The CDR3 region has the DNA TGTGCCAGCAGCCCTATATCCGCTAACTATGGCTACACCTTC. It encodes CASSPISANYGYTF.

This clonotype was detected many times. The rearrangement links TRBV20-1 to TRBJ2-4, with a tentative D call TRBD1 (10 bases). V shed 5 bases and J shed 0 bases, with 29 bases lying between them. Germline V gene lookup returns CDR1 DFQATT and CDR2 SNEGSKA (reference sequence). This CDR3 is 20 amino acids long. The DNA of the CDR3 is TGCAGTGCTGGAAAGACAGGGGGCCGGCTAGCGGGACTAGCCAAAAACATTCAGTACTTC. Protein product: CSAGKTGGRLAGLAKNIQYF.

In the case of this clonotype: A much larger clone differs from this one at a single base, so this may be a read error. The CDR3 loop reads CASSTSAGTYEQYF. DNA of the CDR3: TGTGCCAGCAGTACCTCCGCCGGGACCTACGAGCAGTACTTC. This chain connects TRBV12-3 or TRBV12-4 to TRBJ2-7, with D tentatively TRBD2 (5 bases). The CDR3 is made up of 14 amino acids. Trimming cost V 5 bases and J 2 bases, with 13 bases left between them.

This clonotype appeared a few times. This chain uses TRBV5-1 with TRBJ2-5; TRBD2 matches at 7 bases. Germline V gives CDR1 SGHRS, CDR2 YFSETQ. Trimming at V came to 0 bases and at J to 3 bases, leaving 5 bases not matched to a gene. The CDR3 extends over 15 amino acids. DNA of the CDR3: TGCGCCAGCAGCTTGGGTAGCGGGCCCGAAGAGACCCAGTACTTC. Protein sequence: CASSLGSGPEETQYF.

This clonotype came up many times. This chain joins TRBV12-3 or TRBV12-4 and TRBJ1-3; no firm D call. The CDR3 loop spans 11 amino acids. V lost 10 bases and J 2 bases, leaving 6 bases between the germline ends. CDR3 sequence (DNA): TGTGCCACCCTTACTGGAAACACCATATATTTT. Protein: CATLTGNTIYF.

This clonotype was counted a few times. The V call is TRBV12-3 or TRBV12-4, the J call TRBJ2-3; D perhaps matches TRBD2 (5 bases). Deletions cut 3 bases from V and 4 bases from J, with 8 bases between. The CDR3 length is 13 residues. CDR3 residues: CASSFRGPDTQYF. CDR3 bases: TGTGCCAGCAGTTTCCGGGGTCCAGATACGCAGTATTTT.

This clonotype has only a few counts. This chain uses TRBV24-1 with TRBJ2-1, with D unclear. The V end lost 2 bases, the J end lost 6 bases, and 7 bases lay between the germline ends. In germline, CDR1 is KGHDR, CDR2 SFDVKD. The CDR3 sequence is 13 residues long. The CDR3 bases are TGTGCCACCAGTGATTCAGGACCCAATGAGCAGTTCTTC. Translated: CATSDSGPNEQFF.

About this clonotype: With a much larger clone just one base away, this may be a read error. In this CDR3 the conserved last residue, phenylalanine or tryptophan, is missing, so a read error is likely. The chain links TRBV12-3 or TRBV12-4 to TRBJ1-5; 7 bases align to TRBD1. CDR3 length: 15 residues. Unmatched junction bases numbered 3, after V lost 4 bases and J lost 0 bases. The CDR3 spells CASSWTGNSNQPQHL. The CDR3 region has the DNA TGTGCCAGCAGTTGGACAGGAAATAGCAATCAGCCCCAGCATTTG.

This clonotype occurred many times. J is TRBJ2-3 and V is TRBV20-1, with 13 positions matching TRBD2. The CDR3 extends over 15 amino acids. Germline V gives CDR1 DFQATT, CDR2 SNEGSKA (reference sequence). Trimming removed 4 bases from V and 4 bases from J; junction bases left unmatched: 5. The CDR3 nucleotides are TGCAGTGCTACCTTGGGACTAGCGGGACCAGATACGCAGTATTTT. It codes for CSATLGLAGPDTQYF.